This entry is about one T cell receptor beta chain. Its antigen is unknown. This entry belongs to a study of cytomegalovirus exposure and HLA in healthy donors. For the study at large: HLA-typed donors were the source of tens of millions of unique TCRs held in an early data release.

Among the donors, all were healthy bone marrow donors. The PCR ran on 60 Vbeta and 13 Jbeta primers. The method was immunoSEQ multiplex PCR; TCRdb's version includes in-frame clones alone and lacks a portion of them. The sample contains around 150,000 clones, roughly 80% of which appear only once. CDR1 and CDR2 from the germline V gene are SEHNR and FQNEAQ (reference sequence). The CDR3 runs to 14 residues. V lost 7 bases and J lost 1, with 13 bases in between. Study-wide findings and caveats: A prior analysis recorded that most TCR beta V segments were productive about 87% or about 30% of the time.

This rearrangement joins TRBV7-9 to TRBJ1-1; D possibly corresponds to TRBD1 (5 bases). The sequence derives from a man aged 40-49 years in good health and CMV-seronegative. Sequencing used PBMCs. CDR3 sequence reads: CASTKGRGNTEAFF. The DNA of the CDR3 is TGTGCCAGCACCAAGGGTAGGGGGAACACTGAAGCTTTCTTT.